This entry features one T cell receptor beta chain sequence. Its cognate antigen has yet to be identified. The record has no base qualities; no much larger clone is one base away. The sample belongs to a study of blood T cell repertoires in COVID-19 (dated by TCRdb to the early 2020s). Broadly, across the study: The collaborator samples originated in the United States, Italy and Spain and spanned the acute and convalescent phases of COVID-19. The material from the prospective study consisted of cDNA or gDNA derived from T cells, B-cell-depleted T cells, or PBMCs. The dataset comprised deeply sampled blood TCRbeta repertoires from subjects exposed to, actively infected with, or recovered from COVID-19. The repertoires were released in a freely available public database meant as a resource for research on the immune response to SARS-CoV-2. Samples were obtained from the ongoing ImmuneRACE study (first 160 participants) and from approximately 1,200 subjects provided by 6 global collaborators. Sample metadata almost always included a de-identified subject ID, COVID-19 status, age in years and sex. Where HLA class I and class II types were available, the types were taken from metadata supplied by the sample provider, not from assay-based typing.

For CDR1 and CDR2, the germline V gene lists SGHVS and FQNEAQ. From the cysteine through the phenylalanine, the CDR3 covers 11 amino acids. The only DNA kept is the CDR3, 33 bases in frame from the first base. V is cut by 5 bases and J by 7 bases, and the space between the germline ends is 9 bases. The immunoSEQ Assay, a bias-controlled multiplex PCR, was used to amplify TCRbeta CDR3 regions from genomic DNA. As for the authors' bioinformatics: The number of nucleated cells in each sample was estimated by amplification of reference gene primers within the assay. To quantify the absolute abundance of each unique TCRbeta CDR3 rearrangement, sequence reads were collapsed and filtered. For each sample, productive Simpson clonality was calculated as the square root of Simpson's diversity index across productive rearrangements. The source is immuneACCESS, and TCRdb retained only in-frame sequences with V and J called. Part of the clones is not carried over; for the studies checked, unresolved V genes explain less than half of this, and the remainder is unexplained. V, J and clone size are those of that table, while D and trimming were read from the DNA. For this sample the table gives 120,000 or so clones, of which 65% to 85% were detected only once. The ten largest make up about 5.5% of the sample.

Collaborating institutions collected whole blood in K2EDTA tubes following their own protocols. Collaborator samples were shipped for TCRbeta analysis as frozen whole blood, isolated PBMCs, or DNA extracted from either sample type. Overall results and qualifications from the work: How much clinical and demographic metadata was included differed by source and by participant, and the metadata was provided uncurated.

The sequenced sample consisted of peripheral blood. This clonotype was obtained from a man older than 75 with active or convalescent COVID-19. The V and J genes are TRBV7-8 and TRBJ2-7; TRBD1 is perhaps the D gene, given 6 matching bases. The nucleotides read TGTGCCAGCAGCAACACAGGGGAGCAGTACTTC. Its amino acids are CASSNTGEQYF.